A selection of T cell receptor beta chains follows, all from one sample in a study of T-cell memory formation after mild COVID-19. Using its own MiXCR run on the 5' RACE reads, TCRdb lists one record per CDR3 protein. The table records about 190,000 distinct CDR3 sequences, around 18% of them present only once. The sample comprised PBMCs or a T cell subset sorted from them (not recorded which). The source is an adult woman who had mild COVID-19 (a few samples of this study predate the infection). Cell type and time point are not known. The CDR3 runs from the conserved cysteine through the conserved F or W. The D gene is left open where the match is weak. Rows give clone size only sometimes, using once, few, many, or a class for an expanded clone.

few | TRBJ1-1 | TRBD1 | TRBV6-2/TRBV6-3 | TGTGCCAGCAGGGACCCGACAGGGAGACGCACTGAAGCTTTCTTT | CASRDPTGRRTEAFF
few | TRBJ1-5 | NA | TRBV4-1 | TGCGCCAGCAGCCAAGTTGGGTCTCGTGGGGGCAATCAGCCCCAGCATTTT | CASSQVGSRGGNQPQHF
few | TRBJ2-5 | NA | TRBV6-2/TRBV6-3 | TGTGCCAGCAGCCGTGGTCCTCAAGAGACCCAGTACTTC | CASSRGPQETQYF
NA | TRBJ1-1 | NA | TRBV12-3/TRBV12-4 | TGTGCCAGCAGTTCTCAGGGGACCTTGAACACTGAAGCTTTCTTT | CASSSQGTLNTEAFF
NA | TRBJ2-2 | NA | TRBV18 | TGTGCCAGCTCACCACAGGGATCTTCGAACACCTGGGAGCTGTTTTTT | CASSPQGSSNTWELFF
NA | TRBJ2-7 | TRBD1 | TRBV5-1 | TGCGCCAGCAGCTTGGCCGGACAGGGTATCTACGAGCAGTACTTC | CASSLAGQGIYEQYF
NA | TRBJ1-2 | NA | TRBV7-2 | TGTGCCAGCAGCCCCCCGACATGGCCCTATGGCTACACCTTC | CASSPPTWPYGYTF
NA | TRBJ2-7 | NA | TRBV4-3 | TGCGCCAGCAGCCAAGAATTAGTGGCAGTCGAGCAGTACTTC | CASSQELVAVEQYF
NA | TRBJ2-5 | NA | TRBV11-3 | TGTGCCAGCAGCTTAGTCCTCGGGGGCCAAGAGACCCAGTACTTC | CASSLVLGGQETQYF
NA | TRBJ2-7 | NA | TRBV28 | TGTGCCAGCAGTATTGACTCTAGCTTTTCAAGCTACGAGCAGTACTTC | CASSIDSSFSSYEQYF
NA | TRBJ1-2 | NA | TRBV5-1 | TGCGCCAGCAGCTCCGGACAGCCCTATGGCTACACCTTC | CASSSGQPYGYTF
many | TRBJ2-7 | TRBD2 | TRBV3-1 | TGTGCCAGCAGCCAAAATAGCGGGGGGCCCAACTCCTACGAGCAGTACTTC | CASSQNSGGPNSYEQYF
NA | TRBJ1-3 | NA | TRBV12-3/TRBV12-4 | TGTGCCAGCAGTTTTGTCTCAGGAAACACCATATATTTT | CASSFVSGNTIYF
few | TRBJ1-1 | NA | TRBV20-1 | TGCAGTGCCCCAGGGACGTCGTGGACTGAAGCTTTCTTT | CSAPGTSWTEAFF
few | TRBJ1-2 | NA | TRBV5-1 | TGCGCCAGCAGGGTACAGGGAGAAGGCTATGGCTACACCTTC | CASRVQGEGYGYTF
NA | TRBJ2-2 | NA | TRBV20-1 | TGCAGTGCTAGGCGTTCACACGATCCCGGGGAGCTGTTTTTT | CSARRSHDPGELFF